The clone carrying this T cell receptor beta chain was counted a few times. Clones were sequenced by immunoSEQ multiplex PCR, and TCRdb holds only the in-frame ones, with some missing. The sample lists roughly 68,000 clones; 88% were seen once. The data derive from a study of blood T cell repertoires in COVID-19. Study summary: From T cells, B-cell-depleted T cells, or PBMCs came the material, which was cDNA or gDNA.

Participant ages covered roughly 18 to 89 years across approximately 25 US areas. Self-reported history from a screening survey and questionnaire set each donor's cohort. The CDR3 loop spans 13 amino acids. V lost 0 bases to trimming and J lost 5 bases, with 6 bases between them. CDR1 and CDR2 (germline): SGHRS, YFSETQ. The J gene is TRBJ1-5, the V gene TRBV5-1; D gene unclear. The TCR comes from a woman aged 40 to 50 who had recovered from COVID-19. Sample: PBMCs or T cells enriched from blood (not recorded which). CDR3 amino acids: CASSLERDQPQHF. The CDR3, as DNA: TGCGCCAGCAGCTTGGAACGAGATCAGCCCCAGCATTTT.